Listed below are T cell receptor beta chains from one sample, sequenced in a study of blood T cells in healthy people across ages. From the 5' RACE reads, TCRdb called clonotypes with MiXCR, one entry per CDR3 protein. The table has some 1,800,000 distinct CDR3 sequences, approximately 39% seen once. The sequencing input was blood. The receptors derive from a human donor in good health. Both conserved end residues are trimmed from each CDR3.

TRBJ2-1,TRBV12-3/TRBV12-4,ASSLGGQLNEQF
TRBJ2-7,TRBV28,ACSFFVGEQY
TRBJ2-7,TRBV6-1,ASSEASYYEQY
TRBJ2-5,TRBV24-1,ATSDSGTGSEETQY
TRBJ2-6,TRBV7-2,ASSLFVAGAGANVLT
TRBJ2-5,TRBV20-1,SASLAFGGEAQY
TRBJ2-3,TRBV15,ATNSGGPDTQY
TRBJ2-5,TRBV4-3,ASSQDSGRETQY
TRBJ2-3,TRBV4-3,ASSQALPSTDTQY
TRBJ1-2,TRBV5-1,ASRSDVGGYGYT
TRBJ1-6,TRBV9,ASSSRSSYNSPLH
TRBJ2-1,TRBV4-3,ASSQEGGLPNNEQF
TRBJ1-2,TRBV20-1,SARDFDGGGYT
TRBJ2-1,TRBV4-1,ASSQASQGSAEQF
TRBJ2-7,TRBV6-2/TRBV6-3,ASSYRDRGYEQY
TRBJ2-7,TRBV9,ASSPLAGLSYEQY
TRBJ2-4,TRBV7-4,ASSLEPYCWYKNIQY
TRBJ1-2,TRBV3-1,ASSPRTGPSYGYT
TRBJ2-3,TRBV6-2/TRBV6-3,ASSYAGKSTDTQY
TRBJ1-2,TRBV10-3,AISEGVNYGYT
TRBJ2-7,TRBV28,ASSAMVWGTPDEQY
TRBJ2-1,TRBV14,ASSSLWETQF
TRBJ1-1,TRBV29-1,SVEDQRGPTEAF
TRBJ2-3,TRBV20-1,SARHPWAPDTQY
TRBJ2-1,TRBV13,ASSLGAQGTANEQF
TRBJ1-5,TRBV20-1,SARSGFQPQH
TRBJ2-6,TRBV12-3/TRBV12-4,ASSFSGTGANVLT
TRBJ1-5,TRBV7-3,ASSLGSWVGQPQH
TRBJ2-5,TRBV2,ASKMNRYQETQY
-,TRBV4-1,ASSQEKATYYEQY
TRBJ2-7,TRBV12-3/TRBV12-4,ASSWDPGRNEQY
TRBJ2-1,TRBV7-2,ASSRKRTGGPYNEQF
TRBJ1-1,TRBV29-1,SVQTGTANTEAF
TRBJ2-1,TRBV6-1,ASSPLGPTEQF
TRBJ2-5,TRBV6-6,ASSRGQGREETQY
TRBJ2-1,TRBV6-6,ASSYRTAWAPNEQF
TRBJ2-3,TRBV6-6,ASSSRDSYSTDTQY
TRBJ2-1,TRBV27,ASSLSLDSGGDEQF
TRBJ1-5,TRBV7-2,ASSLEGTGGLAQH
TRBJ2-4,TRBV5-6,ASSSARGGRENIQY
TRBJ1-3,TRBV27,ASSPLTGNTIY